The sequence of this TCR beta chain was determined in a study of molecular identifiers for immune sequencing clone quantification. This clonotype was found many times. Trimming removed 1 base from V and 3 bases from J, with 6 bases in between. The CDR3 is 13 residues long. TCRdb passed the PCR reads through MiXCR, listing each CDR3 protein once. The profile shows fewer than 350,000 distinct CDR3 sequences, about a fifth of them singletons. As CD8+CD4-CCR7+CD45RA+ cells, naive CD8 T cells were sorted. The receptor comes from a human donor in good health. Some libraries in this study had Jurkat cell RNA spiked in. The V and J genes are TRBV12-3 or TRBV12-4 and TRBJ1-2, with D unresolved. The source material was naive CD8+ T cells from blood, with Jurkat cell RNA spiked in. Subset denoted: FACS-sorted CD8+CD4-CCR7+CD45RA+ naive T cells. The CDR3 DNA reads TGTGCCAGCAGTTTAGTCGAAGACTATGGCTACACCTTC. Its protein is CASSLVEDYGYTF.